The 17 T cell receptor beta chains below come from one sample, sequenced in a study of T cell repertoires in cytomegalovirus infection. A single record per CDR3 protein comes from TCRdb applying MiXCR to the reads. The repertoire includes around 260,000 distinct CDR3 sequences, over 20% of them detected once, and about 14% sits in the top ten. Sample: PBMCs. The source is a human donor in good health (CMV status not recorded). Some clones in this sample may be carry-over from other donors' samples.

This clonotype was seen more than once but under ten times. The V and J genes are TRBV4-3 and TRBJ2-3, with D unresolved. V was trimmed by 0 bases and J by 8 bases, leaving 12 bases between them. CDR1 is LGHNA and CDR2 is YSLEER in the germline V gene. The CDR3 runs 14 residues. CDR3 sequence (DNA): TGCGCCAGCAGCCAAGATACCGCCGTAGGTACGCAGTATTTT. It translates to CASSQDTAVGTQYF.

This sequence joins TRBV20-1 and TRBJ2-1; 7 positions match TRBD1. CDR3 length equals 14 residues. Trimming removed 6 bases from V and 1 base from J; junction bases left unmatched: 6. The germline V gene has CDR1 DFQATT and CDR2 SNEGSKA (reference sequence). CDR3 protein: CSAAYRGSYNEQFF. CDR3 nucleotide sequence: TGCAGTGCCGCGTACAGGGGTTCCTACAATGAGCAGTTCTTC.

This clonotype was seen a few times. The chain uses TRBV5-6 and TRBJ1-2; D unresolved. The ends were cut back, 1 base at V and 4 bases at J, with 8 bases in the middle. CDR1 is SGHDT, CDR2 YYEEEE, per germline. CDR3 length equals 13 residues. For the CDR3, the DNA is TGTGCCAGCAGCTTGTTTGGGAGCTATGGCTACACCTTC. It translates to CASSLFGSYGYTF.

A few counts support this clonotype. V is TRBV5-1 and J is TRBJ2-5; D call uncertain. This CDR3 contains 14 residues. CDR1 is SGHRS and CDR2 is YFSETQ in the germline V gene. Trimming left V 2 bases short and J 5 bases short, with 13 bases between. The CDR3 DNA is TGCGCCAGCAGCTTAAAAGCATACGTGGAGACCCAGTACTTC. Amino acids: CASSLKAYVETQYF.

This clonotype was found a few times. The CDR3 is CSAKWGDRYNEQFF. The CDR3 DNA reads as TGCAGTGCTAAGTGGGGGGACAGATACAATGAGCAGTTCTTC. V and J are TRBV20-1 and TRBJ2-1; D may be TRBD1 (7 bases). CDR3 length: 14 residues. Germline CDR1 and CDR2: DFQATT and SNEGSKA (reference sequence). Trimming took off 4 bases at V and 4 bases at J, with 14 bases between the two ends.

In its sample, this clonotype was seen many times. The chain combines TRBV7-2 with TRBJ2-3; 10 positions match TRBD1. The V segment lost 6 bases and the J segment 6 bases; nucleotides outside the gene matches: 9. Per germline, CDR1 SGHTA and CDR2 FQGNSA. CDR3 length: 15 amino acids. The CDR3 region has the DNA TGTGCCAGCAGATTCCCCGGGACAGGGGTGGATACGCAGTATTTT. Protein: CASRFPGTGVDTQYF.

The J gene is TRBJ2-7, the V gene TRBV27; TRBD1 agrees at 8 bases. Trimming at V came to 4 bases and at J to 7 bases, leaving 9 bases not matched to a gene. Germline CDR1 and CDR2: MNHEY and SMNVEV (reference sequence). The CDR3 runs to 14 residues. This chain's CDR3 is CASSSLTGVVEQYF. CDR3 in DNA: TGTGCCAGCAGTTCCCTGACAGGGGTGGTGGAGCAGTACTTC.

As DNA, the CDR3 is TGTGCCAGCAGTTTAATGGCGGGCGGGGCGAACACCGGGGAGCTGTTTTTT. Amino acid sequence: CASSLMAGGANTGELFF. This sequence joins TRBV28 and TRBJ2-2; TRBD2 is a possible D gene (6 bases). The CDR3 is 17 residues long. V was shortened by 2 bases and J by 0 bases, with 13 bases between the two germline ends. Germline V lookup: CDR1 MDHEN, CDR2 SYDVKM.

This clonotype occurred a few times. The chain joins TRBV11-2 to TRBJ2-4; either TRBD1 or TRBD2 may supply D (5 bases each). The germline gives CDR1 SGHAT, CDR2 FQNNGV. Trimming pared 0 bases from V and 7 bases from J, leaving 19 bases between. CDR3 length: 17 residues. In DNA, the CDR3 is TGTGCCAGCAGCTTAGATCCCGGGCTGAGGGGCGCGAACATTCAGTACTTC. Amino acids: CASSLDPGLRGANIQYF.

This clonotype was observed a handful of times. The V gene is TRBV5-1, the J gene TRBJ1-4, with D tentatively TRBD1 (6 bases). Germline-derived CDR1 and CDR2 are SGHRS and YFSETQ. Trimming pared 6 bases from V and 0 bases from J, leaving 15 bases between. The CDR3 consists of 16 residues. In DNA form, the CDR3 reads TGCGCCAGCAATAACAAGGGGGGTGCAACTAATGAAAAACTGTTTTTT. Its translation is CASNNKGGATNEKLFF. Drawing the rest from reference TRBV5-1 and TRBJ1-4, the complete variable domain is KAGVTQTPRYLIKTRGQQVTLSCSPISGHRSVSWYQQTPGQGLQFLFEYFSETQRNKGNFPGRFSGRQFSNSRSEMNVSTLELGDSALYLCASNNKGGATNEKLFFGSGTQLSVL.

This clonotype occurred many times. The chain couples TRBV10-3 to TRBJ1-5, with D unclear. The CDR3 spans 12 residues. With 3 bases removed from V and 9 bases from J, the gap between germline ends came to 9 bases. The germline CDR1 and CDR2 sequences are ENHRY and SYGVKD. CDR3 protein: CAISENPWPQHF. CDR3 in DNA: TGTGCCATCAGTGAAAACCCTTGGCCCCAGCATTTT.

The genes are TRBV20-1 and TRBJ2-7; D not resolved. V shed 5 bases and J shed 3 bases, with 8 bases lying between them. CDR3 size: 11 residues. Germline CDR1 is DFQATT and CDR2 is SNEGSKA (reference sequence). CDR3 sequence reads: CSAVSDYEQYF. The CDR3, as DNA: TGCAGTGCTGTTTCGGACTACGAGCAGTACTTC.

There are a few counts of this clonotype. The chain combines TRBV28 with TRBJ1-5; weak D call: TRBD1 (5 bases). Germline CDR1 and CDR2: MDHEN and SYDVKM. CDR3 length: 12 amino acids. Trimming removed 10 bases from V and 0 bases from J, with 7 bases in between. The CDR3, as DNA: TGTGCCACCGGGGGTAGCAATCAGCCCCAGCATTTT. It specifies CATGGSNQPQHF.

The chain employs TRBV20-1 and TRBJ1-2; D is undetermined. Germline V CDR1 and CDR2: DFQATT, SNEGSKA (reference sequence). The CDR3 runs 13 residues. Between the trimmed V and J ends, which lost 6 bases and 1 base, there was a span of 12 bases. The chain's CDR3 is CSAPNGLNYGYTF. The CDR3 nucleotides read TGCAGTGCCCCAAACGGTCTTAACTATGGCTACACCTTC.

In this sample, this clonotype turned up a few times. The chain joins TRBV28 to TRBJ2-7; D may be TRBD2 (6 bases). Trimming took 3 bases from V and 1 from J, leaving 10 bases between them. CDR1 MDHEN and CDR2 SYDVKM come from the germline V gene. This CDR3 region has 14 residues. CDR3 in amino acids: CASSLHGGSYEQYF. For the CDR3, the DNA is TGTGCCAGCAGTTTGCACGGAGGGTCCTACGAGCAGTACTTC.

This rearrangement joins TRBV14 to TRBJ1-6; D uncertain. This CDR3 comprises 17 residues. Germline assignment: CDR1 SGHDN and CDR2 FVKESK. V gave up 4 bases and J gave up 0 bases, with 13 bases separating them. The CDR3 is CASSPKRESSYNSPLHF. CDR3 bases: TGTGCCAGCAGCCCCAAAAGAGAAAGCTCCTATAATTCACCCCTCCACTTT.

This clonotype was detected only a few times. The chain couples TRBV5-1 to TRBJ1-4; D perhaps matches TRBD1 (5 bases). The CDR3 sequence is 15 residues long. Germline V gene sequence: CDR1 SGHRS, CDR2 YFSETQ. The germline V and J ends were trimmed by 1 base and 4 bases, with 11 bases remaining between them. The CDR3 sequence is CASSLKGTDNEKLFF. In nucleotides, the CDR3 is TGCGCCAGCAGCTTGAAAGGGACTGATAATGAAAAACTGTTTTTT.